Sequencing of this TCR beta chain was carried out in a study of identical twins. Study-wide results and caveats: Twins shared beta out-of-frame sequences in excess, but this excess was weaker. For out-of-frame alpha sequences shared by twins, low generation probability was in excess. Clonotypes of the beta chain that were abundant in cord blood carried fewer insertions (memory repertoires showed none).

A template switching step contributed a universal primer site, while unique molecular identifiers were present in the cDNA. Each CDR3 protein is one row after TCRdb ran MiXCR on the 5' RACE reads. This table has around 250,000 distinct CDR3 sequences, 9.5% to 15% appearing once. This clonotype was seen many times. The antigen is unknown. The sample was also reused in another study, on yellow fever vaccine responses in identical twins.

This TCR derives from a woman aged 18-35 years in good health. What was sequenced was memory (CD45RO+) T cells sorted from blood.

CDR3 coding DNA: TGTGCCAGCACTTACTACAACACCTACGAGCAGTACTTC. Residues: CASTYYNTYEQYF. The V and J genes are TRBV7-2 and TRBJ2-7; D is unresolved. The CDR3 runs 13 residues. V lost 7 bases to trimming and J lost 2 bases, with 12 bases between them. Germline V gene sequence: CDR1 SGHTA, CDR2 FQGNSA.